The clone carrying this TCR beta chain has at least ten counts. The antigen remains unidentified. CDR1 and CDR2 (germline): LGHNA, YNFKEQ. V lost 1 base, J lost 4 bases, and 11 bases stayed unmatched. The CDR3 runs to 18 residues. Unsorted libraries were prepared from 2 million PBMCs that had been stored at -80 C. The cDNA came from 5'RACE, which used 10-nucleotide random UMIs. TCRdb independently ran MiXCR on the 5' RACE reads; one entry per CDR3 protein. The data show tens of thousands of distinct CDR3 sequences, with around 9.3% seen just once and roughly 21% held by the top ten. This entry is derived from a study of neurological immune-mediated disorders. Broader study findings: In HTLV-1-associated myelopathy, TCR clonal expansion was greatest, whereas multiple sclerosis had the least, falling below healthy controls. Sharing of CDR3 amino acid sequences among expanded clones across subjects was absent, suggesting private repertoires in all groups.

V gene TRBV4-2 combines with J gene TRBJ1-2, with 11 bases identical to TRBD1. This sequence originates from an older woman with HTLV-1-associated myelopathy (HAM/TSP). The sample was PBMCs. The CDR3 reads CASSQGAPGQGASYGYTF. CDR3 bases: TGTGCCAGCAGCCAAGGGGCTCCCGGACAGGGGGCGTCCTATGGCTACACCTTC.